This T cell receptor beta chain is drawn from a study of CD8 T cells in cerebrospinal fluid in Alzheimer's disease. Study-wide findings and caveats: EBV-specific clones were neither the most expanded nor enriched in Alzheimer's patients.

The CDR3 extends over 13 amino acids. TCRdb re-called the 10x single-cell sequencing reads and gives one entry per CDR3 protein, without DNA. The specimen's table records more than 500 distinct CDR3 sequences. All participants were free of acute infectious disease and in good physical condition. A live/dead marker was used to sort live CSF cells for droplet sequencing. According to its frequency, this clonotype is large. Its antigen is not known. The sequence came from a human donor with Alzheimer's disease. This chain uses TRBV12-3 or TRBV12-4 with TRBJ1-2. Sequencing was carried out using cerebrospinal fluid. The CDR3 sequence is CASSFAGPNGYTF.